The 20 T cell receptor beta chains below all came from one sample that was sequenced in a study of blood T cell repertoires in COVID-19. Assay used: immunoSEQ multiplex PCR; TCRdb lists only in-frame clones, some missing. The sample lists 65,000 to 80,000 clones; about 90% were seen once. The sample taken for sequencing was peripheral blood. These TCRs come from a man between 45 and 60 years old with active COVID-19.

This clone is medium-sized in the sample. This rearrangement joins TRBV7-9 to TRBJ1-2; possible D gene TRBD1, 6 bases. The CDR3 spans 17 residues. Germline CDR1 reads SEHNR; CDR2 reads FQNEAQ (reference sequence). The V end lost 4 bases, the J end lost 5 bases, and 23 bases lay between the germline ends. The CDR3 region has the DNA TGTGCCAGCAGCTCACTAACCAGGGGTAGGGGCGGGTATGGCTACACCTTC. It specifies CASSSLTRGRGGYGYTF.

This chain joins TRBV11-2 and TRBJ2-7; TRBD2 might be the D (5 bases). This CDR3 has 15 amino acids. CDR1 and CDR2 from the germline V gene are SGHAT and FQNNGV. Deletions cut 5 bases from V and 4 bases from J, with 18 bases between. CDR3 loop: CASSPTRLASYEQYF. The CDR3 nucleotides read TGTGCCAGCAGCCCCACAAGATTAGCGTCGTACGAGCAGTACTTC.

This chain links TRBV5-1 with TRBJ2-3, with D perhaps matching TRBD2 (6 bases). Between the trimmed V and J ends, which lost 1 base and 0 bases, there was a span of 9 bases. Germline assignment: CDR1 SGHRS and CDR2 YFSETQ. This CDR3 contains 15 residues. The CDR3 nucleotides are TGCGCCAGCAGCTTGCGGGGGATAAGCACAGATACGCAGTATTTT. Residues: CASSLRGISTDTQYF.

The chain employs TRBV5-5 and TRBJ2-7; 9 nucleotides align to TRBD1. The CDR3 is made up of 15 amino acids. The J segment lost 2 bases and the V segment lost 5 bases, leaving 8 bases of the junction unmatched. From germline, CDR1 is SGHKS and CDR2 YYEKEE (reference sequence). The CDR3 bases are TGTGCCAGCAGGCTCGACAGGGGGGGCGCCTACGAGCAGTACTTC. Translated, it gives CASRLDRGGAYEQYF.

The chain uses TRBV5-1 and TRBJ1-6; 7 bases agree with TRBD1. Germline CDR1 is SGHRS and CDR2 is YFSETQ. The CDR3 runs to 18 residues. Losses at the gene ends were 0 bases for V and 7 bases for J; bases not matched to a gene: 13. The chain's CDR3 is CASSLGQGLLGANSPLHF. Written as DNA, the CDR3 is TGCGCCAGCAGCTTGGGACAGGGCCTACTAGGGGCAAATTCACCCCTCCACTTT.

The V gene is TRBV19, the J gene TRBJ2-3, with 8 bases that match TRBD2. The CDR3 consists of 13 residues. The V gene end was trimmed by 5 bases and the J gene end by 5 bases; junction bases not matched to a gene: 3. Per the germline V gene, CDR1 is LNHDA and CDR2 is SQIVND (reference sequence). The CDR3 DNA follows: TGTGCCAGTAGTCAGCGGGAGTTAGATACGCAGTATTTT. Protein: CASSQRELDTQYF.

The chain has TRBV2 and TRBJ2-5, with D perhaps TRBD1 (5 bases). Germline CDR1 is SNHLY and CDR2 is FYNNEI. This CDR3 contains 13 residues. V was pared by 3 bases and J by 5 bases, with 10 bases between. The CDR3 DNA is TGTGCCAGCAGTGACAGGGAAGGGGAGACCCAGTACTTC. Its translation is CASSDREGETQYF.

This sequence joins TRBV28 and TRBJ1-4, with 9 nucleotides matching TRBD1. V lost 5 bases, J lost 4 bases, and 5 bases stayed unmatched. Germline V gene lookup returns CDR1 MDHEN and CDR2 SYDVKM. The CDR3 has 15 residues. CDR3 nucleotide sequence: TGTGCCAGCAGTGTTCCGGGACAGGGTAATGAAAAACTGTTTTTT. This codes for CASSVPGQGNEKLFF.

The chain recombines TRBV5-6 with TRBJ1-1; no firm D call. CDR1 is SGHDT and CDR2 is YYEEEE in the germline V gene. This CDR3 is built from 15 residues. Trimming cost V 7 bases and J 0 bases, with 16 bases left between them. Here the CDR3 DNA reads TGTGCCAGCTTTGTCCGGGAACGGGTGAACACTGAAGCTTTCTTT. It is translated as CASFVRERVNTEAFF.

J is TRBJ2-2 and V is TRBV6-2 or TRBV6-3; D unclear. This CDR3 has 14 residues. From germline, CDR1 is MNHEY and CDR2 SVGEGT. Trimming removed 4 bases from V and 4 bases from J, with 10 bases in between. The CDR3 DNA reads TGTGCCAGCAGTTCCCACCGGGTCACCGGGGAGCTGTTTTTT. Its protein product is CASSSHRVTGELFF.

The chain has TRBV5-5 and TRBJ1-2, with a possible D match to TRBD1 (6 bases). The CDR3 extends over 13 amino acids. Trimming left V 4 bases short and J 2 bases short, with 9 bases between. CDR1 SGHKS and CDR2 YYEKEE come from the germline V gene (reference sequence). The CDR3 bases are TGTGCCAGCAGCATTACAGGGAACTATGGCTACACCTTC. Protein: CASSITGNYGYTF.

This chain connects TRBV10-3 to TRBJ2-3; 8 bases match TRBD2. From germline, CDR1 is ENHRY and CDR2 SYGVKD. The junction had 1 base not matched to a gene; V was cut back by 4 bases and J by 4 bases. CDR3 length: 13 amino acids. CDR3: CAISAGGADTQYF. CDR3 bases: TGTGCCATCAGTGCCGGGGGGGCAGATACGCAGTATTTT.

The chain carries TRBV5-1 and TRBJ2-5; TRBD2 agrees at 7 bases. The germline V gene encodes CDR1 SGHRS and CDR2 YFSETQ. V lost 5 bases and J lost 5; bases outside the gene matches: 6. CDR3 length: 13 residues. The CDR3 loop is CASSRGDGETQYF. The CDR3, as DNA: TGCGCCAGCAGTCGGGGGGACGGTGAGACCCAGTACTTC.

The genes are TRBV27 and TRBJ2-7; D gene ambiguous. The CDR3 totals 13 residues. Germline V gives CDR1 MNHEY, CDR2 SMNVEV (reference sequence). Deletions cut 3 bases from V and 10 bases from J, with 16 bases between. The CDR3 nucleotides are TGTGCCAGCAGTTTGAACCCCAATCACTCCCAGTACTTC. Translation gives CASSLNPNHSQYF.

V and J are TRBV7-2 and TRBJ1-5; D unclear. Trimming left V 3 bases short and J 1 base short, with 10 bases between. The CDR3 runs to 15 residues. Germline loops: CDR1 SGHTA, CDR2 FQGNSA. CDR3 sequence reads: CASSLRTGSNQPQHF. DNA for the CDR3: TGTGCCAGCAGCTTGAGAACGGGGAGCAATCAGCCCCAGCATTTT.

The chain recombines TRBV15 with TRBJ1-3, with D hard to call. The CDR3 sequence is 12 residues long. Trimming pared 0 bases from V and 5 bases from J, leaving 2 bases between. Germline V gives CDR1 LNHNV, CDR2 YYDKDF (reference sequence). CDR3 sequence: CATSRDRNTIYF. The CDR3 DNA is TGTGCCACCAGCAGAGACAGAAACACCATATATTTT.

The rearrangement links TRBV5-6 to TRBJ2-5, with a tentative D call TRBD1 (8 bases). The CDR3 is 17 residues long. Germline CDR1 and CDR2: SGHDT and YYEEEE. Trimming took 1 base from V and 7 from J, leaving 23 bases between them. CDR3 coding DNA: TGTGCCAGCAGCTTGAAAGTCGGACAGGGAGGGGGAGGGACCCAGTACTTC. Its protein is CASSLKVGQGGGGTQYF.

The chain recombines TRBV14 with TRBJ2-3; D is unresolved. The CDR3 is 14 residues long. Germline assignment: CDR1 SGHDN and CDR2 FVKESK. V dropped 1 base and J dropped 6 bases, with 11 bases sitting between them. CDR3 region: CASSQGGVADTQYF. CDR3 nucleotides: TGTGCCAGCAGCCAAGGAGGTGTCGCGGATACGCAGTATTTT. The variable domain in full, with the rest retrieved from reference TRBV14 and TRBJ2-3, is EAGVTQFPSHSVIEKGQTVTLRCDPISGHDNLYWYRRVMGKEIKFLLHFVKESKQDESGMPNNRFLAERTGGTYSTLKVQPAELEDSGVYFCASSQGGVADTQYFGPGTRLTVL.

This clone was picked up one time. The V call is TRBV24-1, the J call TRBJ1-2; 7 bases are shared with TRBD1. Germline CDR1 reads KGHDR; CDR2 reads SFDVKD. CDR3 length equals 13 residues. The V segment lost 2 bases and the J segment 8 bases; nucleotides outside the gene matches: 4. This CDR3 reads CATSDSGGRGYTF. CDR3 bases: TGTGCCACCAGTGATTCAGGGGGGCGCGGCTACACCTTC.

J is TRBJ1-1 and V is TRBV20-1, with D possibly matching TRBD1 (5 bases). Trimming stripped 8 bases from V and 3 bases from J, with 7 bases between. The CDR3 has 10 residues. Germline CDR1 and CDR2: DFQATT and SNEGSKA (reference sequence). This CDR3 reads CSPGDTEAFF. DNA of the CDR3: TGCAGTCCGGGGGACACTGAAGCTTTCTTT.